This record concerns one T cell receptor beta chain sequence. The entry originates in a study of blood T cell repertoires in COVID-19. Looking at the study overall: Researchers got acute and convalescent COVID-19 samples from the United States, Italy and Spain. Sample material is recorded as cDNA or gDNA derived from T cells, B-cell-depleted T cells, or PBMCs.

CDR1 is MGHRA, CDR2 YSYEKL, per germline. V was clipped by 1 base and J by 0 bases, with 22 bases between them. The length of the CDR3 is 20 residues. Original methodology: Reference gene primer amplification yielded estimated nucleated cell counts. TCRdb keeps only in-frame clones here, not all; method: immunoSEQ multiplex PCR. V, J and clone size were drawn from that table, and D and trimming were deduced from the DNA. This repertoire shows about 50,000 clones, about 83% found once; its top ten account for approximately 2%. The sample consisted of peripheral blood. V is TRBV4-1 and J is TRBJ2-4, with D perhaps matching TRBD1 (5 bases). The receptor's source is a woman aged 55-69 years with acute or convalescent COVID-19. For the CDR3, the DNA is TGCGCCAGCAGCCAAGCCCTGACAGAGAGGAATTTAGTAGCCAAAAACATTCAGTACTTC. Translation: CASSQALTERNLVAKNIQYF.